The rows below give T cell receptor beta chains drawn from one sample of a study of T cell responses to AZD1222 COVID-19 vaccine. Here immunoSEQ multiplex PCR was the method, and the copy in TCRdb shows in-frame clones only, minus some. The table shows some 96,000 clones, with about 88% occurring only once. Sequencing used peripheral blood, obtained on day 0 of AZD1222 vaccination. The source is an adult in good health. Each CDR3 is given with its conserved first and last residue. A D gene is named only where the DNA matches it firmly.

j_gene: TRBJ1-1
d_gene: -
v_gene: TRBV7-9
len: 16
CDR3aa: CASSSLPWALDTEAFF

j_gene: TRBJ1-1
d_gene: -
v_gene: TRBV15
len: 14
CDR3aa: CATSKRGLNTEAFF

j_gene: TRBJ1-1
d_gene: TRBD1
v_gene: TRBV29-1
len: 16
CDR3aa: CSVRIRDRGPRTEAFF

j_gene: TRBJ2-7
d_gene: TRBD1
v_gene: TRBV15
len: 15
CDR3aa: CATSTTGGASYEQYF

j_gene: TRBJ2-1
d_gene: TRBD2
v_gene: TRBV7-9
len: 16
CDR3aa: CASSATSGRSYNEQFF

j_gene: TRBJ2-7
d_gene: TRBD1
v_gene: TRBV27
len: 15
CDR3aa: CASSLLGQGDEEQYF

j_gene: TRBJ1-2
d_gene: -
v_gene: TRBV6-2/TRBV6-3
len: 15
CDR3aa: CASSYPFGTLPGYTF

j_gene: TRBJ2-3
d_gene: -
v_gene: TRBV5-4
len: 16
CDR3aa: CASSLRGTAGTDTQYF

j_gene: TRBJ2-5
d_gene: TRBD2
v_gene: TRBV11-2
len: 18
CDR3aa: CASSWTPPTSGSRETQYF

j_gene: TRBJ2-3
d_gene: TRBD2
v_gene: TRBV7-3
len: 16
CDR3aa: CASSSKTSGGADTQYF

j_gene: TRBJ1-1
d_gene: TRBD1
v_gene: TRBV15
len: 16
CDR3aa: CATSAERAGGNTEAFF

j_gene: TRBJ2-1
d_gene: -
v_gene: TRBV9
len: 16
CDR3aa: CASSVAPMSSYNEQFF

j_gene: TRBJ2-7
d_gene: -
v_gene: TRBV5-6
len: 14
CDR3aa: CASSFFTAPGEQYF

j_gene: TRBJ2-7
d_gene: TRBD2
v_gene: TRBV4-3
len: 15
CDR3aa: CASSRGTSGYYEQYF

j_gene: TRBJ2-5
d_gene: TRBD2
v_gene: TRBV27
len: 15
CDR3aa: CASSSTSGYQETQYF

j_gene: TRBJ1-6
d_gene: -
v_gene: TRBV9
len: 15
CDR3aa: CASSGQAAVNSPLHF

j_gene: TRBJ2-5
d_gene: -
v_gene: TRBV27
len: 13
CDR3aa: CASSLIMGETQYF

j_gene: TRBJ1-2
d_gene: TRBD1
v_gene: TRBV4-3
len: 15
CDR3aa: CASSQDRGLSYGYTF

j_gene: TRBJ2-6
d_gene: -
v_gene: TRBV5-1
len: 20
CDR3aa: CASSLGPRGSVSSGANVLTF

j_gene: TRBJ1-5
d_gene: -
v_gene: TRBV7-9
len: 12
CDR3aa: CASSQPEGVQHF

j_gene: TRBJ1-3
d_gene: -
v_gene: TRBV4-2
len: 17
CDR3aa: CASSPREGPSSGNTIYF

j_gene: TRBJ2-3
d_gene: -
v_gene: TRBV24-1
len: 20
CDR3aa: CATSDHLRTTTGLSTDTQYF

j_gene: TRBJ2-7
d_gene: TRBD1
v_gene: TRBV2
len: 14
CDR3aa: CASSGGTGIHEQYF

j_gene: TRBJ1-3
d_gene: TRBD1
v_gene: TRBV5-8
len: 15
CDR3aa: CASSSFGTGGYTIYF

j_gene: TRBJ2-5
d_gene: -
v_gene: TRBV6-5
len: 15
CDR3aa: CASSYRWGVQETQYF

j_gene: TRBJ2-6
d_gene: TRBD2
v_gene: TRBV24-1
len: 14
CDR3aa: CATSRGSGANVLTF

j_gene: TRBJ1-1
d_gene: -
v_gene: TRBV4-1
len: 15
CDR3aa: CASSQEAVMNTEAFF

j_gene: TRBJ2-1
d_gene: -
v_gene: TRBV6-2/TRBV6-3
len: 14
CDR3aa: CASSSTETYNEQFF

j_gene: TRBJ1-3
d_gene: -
v_gene: TRBV19
len: 15
CDR3aa: CASSVSWFSGNTIYF

j_gene: TRBJ1-1
d_gene: -
v_gene: TRBV6-4
len: 13
CDR3aa: CASSDQPNTEAFF

j_gene: TRBJ2-2
d_gene: TRBD2
v_gene: TRBV19
len: 15
CDR3aa: CASSIRREHTGELFF

j_gene: TRBJ2-1
d_gene: -
v_gene: TRBV5-1
len: 15
CDR3aa: CASSLERGRGREQFF

j_gene: TRBJ2-5
d_gene: -
v_gene: TRBV12-3/TRBV12-4
len: 13
CDR3aa: CASGRREQETQYF